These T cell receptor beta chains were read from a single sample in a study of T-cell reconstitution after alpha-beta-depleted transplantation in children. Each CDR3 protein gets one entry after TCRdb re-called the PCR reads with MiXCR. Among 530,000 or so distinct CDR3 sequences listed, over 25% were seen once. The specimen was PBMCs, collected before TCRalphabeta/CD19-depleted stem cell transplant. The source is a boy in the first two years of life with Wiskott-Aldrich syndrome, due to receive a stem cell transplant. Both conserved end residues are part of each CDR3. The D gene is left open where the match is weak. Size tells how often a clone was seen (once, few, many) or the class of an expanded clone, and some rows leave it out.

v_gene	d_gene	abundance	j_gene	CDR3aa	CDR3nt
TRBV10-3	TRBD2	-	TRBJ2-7	CAISEIAGGTGEQYF	TGTGCCATCAGTGAAATAGCGGGAGGTACGGGAGAGCAGTACTTC
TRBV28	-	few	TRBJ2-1	CASSLFPIFSGTSSYNEQFF	TGTGCCAGCAGTTTATTCCCGATATTTTCAGGGACATCATCCTACAATGAGCAGTTCTTC
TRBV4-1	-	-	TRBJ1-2	CASSQGAGEPEGYTF	TGCGCCAGCAGCCAAGGGGCGGGGGAACCGGAAGGCTACACCTTC
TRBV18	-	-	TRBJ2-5	CASSPQRVNGQETQYF	TGTGCCAGCTCACCTCAGCGGGTTAATGGTCAGGAGACCCAGTACTTC
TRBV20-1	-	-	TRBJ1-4	CSAPSRRGSEKLFF	TGCAGTGCTCCATCACGACGGGGAAGTGAAAAACTGTTTTTT
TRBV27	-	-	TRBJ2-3	CASSLRFAFTDTQYF	TGTGCCAGCAGTTTACGCTTTGCCTTCACAGATACGCAGTATTTT
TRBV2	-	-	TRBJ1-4	CASRPRETNEKLFF	TGTGCCAGCAGACCGAGGGAGACTAATGAAAAACTGTTTTTT
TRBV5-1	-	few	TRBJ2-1	CASSLYGDSLFF	TGCGCCAGCAGCTTGTATGGGGACTCTCTGTTCTTC
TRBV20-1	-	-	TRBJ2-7	CSASLSRAAYEQYF	TGCAGTGCTAGCCTCAGCAGGGCAGCCTACGAGCAGTACTTC
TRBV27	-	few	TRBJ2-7	CASSLEGRRSYEQYF	TGTGCCAGCAGTTTGGAAGGTAGGCGGTCCTACGAGCAGTACTTC
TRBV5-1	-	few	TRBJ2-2	CASGGGASTGELFF	TGCGCCAGCGGAGGAGGGGCAAGCACCGGGGAGCTGTTTTTT
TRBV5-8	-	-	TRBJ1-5	CASSRGDWRGNQPQHF	TGTGCCAGCAGCCGTGGGGACTGGAGGGGCAATCAGCCCCAGCATTTT
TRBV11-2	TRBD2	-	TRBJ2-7	CASSFPGTSFSYEQYF	TGTGCCAGCAGCTTTCCCGGGACTAGCTTCTCCTACGAGCAGTACTTC
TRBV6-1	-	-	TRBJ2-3	CASRILQESTDTQYF	TGTGCCAGCAGGATACTTCAGGAAAGCACAGATACGCAGTATTTT
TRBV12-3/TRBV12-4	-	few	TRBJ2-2	CASSSSGELFF	TGTGCCAGCAGTTCCAGCGGGGAGCTGTTTTTT
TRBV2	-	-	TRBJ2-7	CASSLNYSYEQYF	TGTGCCAGCAGTTTGAATTACTCCTACGAGCAGTACTTC
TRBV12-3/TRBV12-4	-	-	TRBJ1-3	CASSSRSTLSGNTIYF	TGTGCCAGCAGTTCGCGATCGACCCTCTCTGGAAACACCATATATTTT
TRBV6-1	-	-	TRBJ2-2	CASSSIAIGELFF	TGTGCCAGCAGCTCGATAGCAATCGGGGAGCTGTTTTTT
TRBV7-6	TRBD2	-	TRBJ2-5	CASSPGTIGSRGTQYF	TGTGCCAGCAGCCCGGGGACTATCGGGAGTCGGGGGACCCAGTACTTC
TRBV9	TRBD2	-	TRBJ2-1	CASSVPGTNPRLFF	TGTGCCAGCAGCGTCCCCGGGACTAATCCTAGGCTGTTCTTC
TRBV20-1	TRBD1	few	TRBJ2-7	CSARDRDRESYEQYF	TGCAGTGCTAGAGATCGGGACAGGGAGTCTTACGAGCAGTACTTC
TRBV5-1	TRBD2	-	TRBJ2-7	CASSWTSGNSNDEQYF	TGCGCCAGCAGCTGGACTAGCGGGAATAGTAATGACGAGCAGTACTTC
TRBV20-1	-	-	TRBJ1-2	CSAKTGGAGGYTF	TGCAGTGCTAAAACGGGGGGCGCGGGAGGCTACACCTTC
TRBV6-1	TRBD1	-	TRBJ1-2	CASRITGTGNTYGYTF	TGTGCCAGCAGAATCACAGGGACAGGGAATACCTATGGCTACACCTTC
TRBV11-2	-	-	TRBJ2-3	CASSLSRGTSTDTQYF	TGTGCCAGCAGCTTGTCGCGGGGTACTAGCACAGATACGCAGTATTTT
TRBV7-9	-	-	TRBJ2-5	CASSLLLQGRETQYF	TGTGCCAGCAGCTTATTGTTGCAGGGCAGGGAGACCCAGTACTTC
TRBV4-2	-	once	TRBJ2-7	CASSQDRDSGAYEQYF	TGTGCCAGCAGCCAAGATCGTGATAGCGGAGCCTACGAGCAGTACTTC
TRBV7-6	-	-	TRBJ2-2	CASSLVGLYSGELFF	TGTGCCAGCAGCTTAGTAGGACTATATAGCGGGGAGCTGTTTTTT
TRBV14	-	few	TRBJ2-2	CASSQFNTGELFF	TGTGCCAGCAGCCAATTCAACACCGGGGAGCTGTTTTTT
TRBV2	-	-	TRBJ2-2	CAGFLKAGELFF	TGTGCCGGTTTTCTTAAGGCCGGGGAGCTGTTTTTT
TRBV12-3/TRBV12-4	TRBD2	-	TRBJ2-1	CASRRTSGMNNEQFF	TGTGCCAGCAGGAGGACTAGCGGGATGAACAATGAGCAGTTCTTC
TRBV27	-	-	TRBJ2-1	CASSWGSRGKQFF	TGTGCCAGCAGTTGGGGTAGTAGGGGGAAACAGTTCTTC
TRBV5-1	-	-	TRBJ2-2	CASSFHGENTGELFF	TGCGCCAGCAGCTTCCATGGGGAGAACACCGGGGAGCTGTTTTTT
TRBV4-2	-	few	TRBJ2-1	CASSQDHPDSQMGPYNEQFF	TGTGCCAGCAGCCAAGACCATCCGGACTCCCAAATGGGGCCCTACAATGAGCAGTTCTTC
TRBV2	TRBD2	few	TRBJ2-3	CASSEATTSGRALNTQYF	TGTGCCAGCAGTGAAGCGACGACTAGCGGGAGGGCCCTTAATACGCAGTATTTT
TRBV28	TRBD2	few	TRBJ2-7	CASSLGTSGRTYF	TGTGCCAGCAGTCTGGGGACTAGCGGGAGGACTTACTTC
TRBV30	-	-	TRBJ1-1	CAWSARTGAFF	TGTGCCTGGAGCGCCCGAACTGGGGCTTTCTTT
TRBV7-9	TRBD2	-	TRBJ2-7	CASSVRTSLTYEQYF	TGTGCCAGCAGCGTCAGGACTAGTCTAACCTACGAGCAGTACTTC
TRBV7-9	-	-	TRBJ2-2	CASSPRARRITGELFF	TGTGCCAGCAGCCCCCGAGCGCGTCGGATCACCGGGGAGCTGTTTTTT
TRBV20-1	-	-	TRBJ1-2	CSARDPGRHGYTF	TGCAGTGCTAGAGATCCCGGGAGGCATGGCTACACCTTC
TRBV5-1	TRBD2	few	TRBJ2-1	CASSHGLAGMDEQFF	TGCGCCAGCAGCCACGGACTAGCGGGAATGGATGAGCAGTTCTTC
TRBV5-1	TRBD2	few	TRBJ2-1	CASSLRASGSQNEQFF	TGCGCCAGCAGCTTGAGGGCTAGCGGGAGCCAGAATGAGCAGTTCTTC
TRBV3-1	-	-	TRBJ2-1	CASSQVPDEQFF	TGTGCCAGCAGCCAAGTTCCGGATGAGCAGTTCTTC
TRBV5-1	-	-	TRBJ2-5	CASQINFRAQETQYF	TGCGCCAGCCAGATAAACTTCAGGGCTCAAGAGACCCAGTACTTC
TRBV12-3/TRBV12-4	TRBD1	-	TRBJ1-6	CASSLGQGVGNSPLHF	TGTGCCAGCAGTTTGGGACAGGGGGTTGGCAATTCACCCCTCCACTTT
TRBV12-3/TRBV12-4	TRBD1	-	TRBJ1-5	CASSRDSDSNQPQHF	TGTGCCAGCAGTCGGGACAGTGATAGCAATCAGCCCCAGCATTTT
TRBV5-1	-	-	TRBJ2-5	CASSFWSGETQYF	TGCGCCAGCAGCTTTTGGTCGGGAGAGACCCAGTACTTC
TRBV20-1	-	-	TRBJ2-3	CSARDGARSTDTQYF	TGCAGTGCTAGAGATGGAGCGCGTAGCACAGATACGCAGTATTTT
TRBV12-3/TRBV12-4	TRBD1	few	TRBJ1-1	CASSLRQGALTEAFF	TGTGCCAGCAGTCTGCGACAGGGGGCCCTCACTGAAGCTTTCTTT
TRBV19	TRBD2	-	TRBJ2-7	CASSRAGASGSSYEQYF	TGTGCCAGTAGCCGAGCTGGGGCTAGCGGGAGCTCCTACGAGCAGTACTTC
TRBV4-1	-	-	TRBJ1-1	CASSQDTGWGTEAFF	TGCGCCAGCAGCCAAGATACGGGCTGGGGGACTGAAGCTTTCTTT
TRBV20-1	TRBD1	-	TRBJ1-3	CSASRQGSGNTIYF	TGCAGTGCTAGCCGACAGGGCTCTGGAAACACCATATATTTT
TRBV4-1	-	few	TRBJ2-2	CASSHLGEEELFF	TGCGCCAGCAGCCACCTAGGGGAGGAGGAGCTGTTTTTT
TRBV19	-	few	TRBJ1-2	CASTTRNYGYTF	TGTGCCAGTACGACGCGTAACTATGGCTACACCTTC
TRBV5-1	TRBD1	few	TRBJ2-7	CASSSDRGTGEQYF	TGCGCCAGCAGCTCCGACAGGGGCACGGGCGAGCAGTACTTC
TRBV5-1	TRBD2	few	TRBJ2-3	CASSSGGTSGDTQYF	TGCGCCAGCAGCTCGGGAGGGACTAGCGGGGATACGCAGTATTTT
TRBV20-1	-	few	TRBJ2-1	CSARDPGRGTEQFF	TGCAGTGCTAGAGATCCTGGGAGAGGGACTGAGCAGTTCTTC
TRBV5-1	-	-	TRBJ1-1	CASSLFGQGFDTEAFF	TGCGCCAGCAGCTTGTTTGGGCAGGGATTCGACACTGAAGCTTTCTTT
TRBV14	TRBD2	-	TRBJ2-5	CASSQDFRAGGHRETQYF	TGTGCCAGCAGCCAAGATTTCAGAGCGGGAGGCCATCGGGAGACCCAGTACTTC
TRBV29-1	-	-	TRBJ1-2	CSVGGASYGYTF	TGCAGCGTTGGGGGGGCGTCCTATGGCTACACCTTC